This entry lists 17 T cell receptor beta chains sequenced from one sample in a study of cytomegalovirus exposure and HLA in healthy donors. The PCR made use of 60 Vbeta and 13 Jbeta primers. Using immunoSEQ multiplex PCR, the repertoire was profiled, and TCRdb retains in-frame clones only, with some absent. This sample has about 200,000 clones, with 80% to 85% found just once. Sequencing was performed on PBMCs. These TCRs come from a woman in her thirties or forties in good health and CMV-seronegative.

This chain connects TRBV27 to TRBJ2-7; the match to TRBD2 covers 7 bases. The CDR3 is made up of 14 amino acids. Per germline, CDR1 MNHEY and CDR2 SMNVEV (reference sequence). With V trimmed by 8 bases and J by 4 bases, 11 bases remained unmatched. The CDR3, as DNA: TGTGCCAGCCGAACGGGCGGGAGTGTGTACGAGCAGTACTTC. It is translated as CASRTGGSVYEQYF.

The chain carries TRBV2 and TRBJ2-1, with 8 nucleotides matching TRBD1. The CDR3 runs 15 residues. V lost 4 bases, J lost 7 bases, and 9 bases stayed unmatched. Looked up from germline, CDR1 is SNHLY and CDR2 is FYNNEI. The CDR3, as DNA: TGTGCCAGCAGTGTGGGGCAGGGGGCGAATAATGAGCAGTTCTTC. Its translation is CASSVGQGANNEQFF.

This clone was picked up one time. The gene calls are TRBV12-5 and TRBJ2-1, with 9 positions matching TRBD2. CDR1 is LGHNT and CDR2 is FRNRAP in the germline V gene. J was trimmed by 1 base and V by 1 base; bases with no gene match: 17. This CDR3 is built from 21 residues. The CDR3 nucleotides are TGTGCTAGTGGTTTGGCTACTTCCGGGACTAGCCCCCTTATATCCTACAATGAGCAGTTCTTC. Translated, it gives CASGLATSGTSPLISYNEQFF. The whole variable domain, remainder taken from reference TRBV12-5 and TRBJ2-1, is DARVTQTPRHKVTEMGQEVTMRCQPILGHNTVFWYRQTMMQGLELLAYFRNRAPLDDSGMPKDRFSAEMPDATLATLKIQPSEPRDSAVYFCASGLATSGTSPLISYNEQFFGPGTRLTVL.

The chain couples TRBV7-2 to TRBJ2-1; TRBD2 aligns across 10 bases. The germline gives CDR1 SGHTA, CDR2 FQGNSA. The CDR3 contains 16 residues. J was trimmed by 7 bases and V by 4 bases; bases with no gene match: 10. For the CDR3, the DNA is TGTGCCAGCAGCTACCTCATAGCGGGAGGTGGGAATGAGCAGTTCTTC. Amino acids: CASSYLIAGGGNEQFF.

The chain links TRBV7-6 to TRBJ2-7; the D is unclear. Trimming removed 4 bases at V and 2 bases at J, with 3 bases between. The CDR3 is 11 amino acids. Per germline, CDR1 SGHVS and CDR2 FNYEAQ. The CDR3 DNA follows: TGTGCCAGCAGCTCTACCTACGAGCAGTACTTC. Translation gives CASSSTYEQYF. Variable domain in full (rest from reference TRBV7-6 and TRBJ2-7): GAGVSQSPRYKVTKRGQDVALRCDPISGHVSLYWYRQALGQGPEFLTYFNYEAQQDKSGLPNDRFSAERPEGSISTLTIQRTEQRDSAMYRCASSSTYEQYFGPGTRLTVT.

The chain combines TRBV6-5 with TRBJ1-5; the D gene is possibly TRBD1 (5 bases). V shed 8 bases and J shed 1 base, with 18 bases lying between them. Germline assignment: CDR1 MNHEY and CDR2 SVGAGI. The CDR3 totals 16 residues. The CDR3 nucleotides are TGTGCCAGCCGTCACTTCCAGGGTCTCAGCAATCAGCCCCAGCATTTT. Encoded protein: CASRHFQGLSNQPQHF.

The chain couples TRBV14 to TRBJ2-1, with 8 nucleotides matching TRBD1. This CDR3 is 16 amino acids long. The trim removed 4 bases at V and 5 bases at J, leaving 10 bases unmatched. The V gene's germline CDR1 is SGHDN and CDR2 FVKESK. CDR3 residues: CASSRRWGQDDNEQFF. CDR3 nucleotide sequence: TGTGCCAGCAGCCGGAGGTGGGGACAGGACGACAATGAGCAGTTCTTC.

Worth noting for this clone: The sample has other DNA sequences that encode this CDR3 too. The chain recombines TRBV2 with TRBJ1-2; D call uncertain. The CDR3 has 13 residues. Trimming shortened V by 4 bases and J by 2 bases, and 8 bases separated the two germline ends. The germline CDR1 and CDR2 sequences are SNHLY and FYNNEI. The CDR3 bases are TGTGCCAGCAGTGGGCAGGTGAACTATGGCTACACCTTC. Encoded protein: CASSGQVNYGYTF. Supplemented by reference TRBV2 and TRBJ1-2, the full variable domain reads EPEVTQTPSHQVTQMGQEVILRCVPISNHLYFYWYRQILGQKVEFLVSFYNNEISEKSEIFDDQFSVERPDGSNFTLKIRSTKLEDSAMYFCASSGQVNYGYTFGSGTRLTVV.

This chain connects TRBV9 to TRBJ2-5, with D unresolved. The assigned J gene may be wrong: the sequence end matches TRBJ2-7 better. Germline assignment: CDR1 SGDLS and CDR2 YYNGEE. This CDR3 contains 16 residues. Here the CDR3 reads CASSAQVGTSSYEQYF. The CDR3 nucleotides read TGTGCCAGCAGCGCCCAGGTGGGTACCAGCTCCTACGAGCAGTACTTC.

The chain joins TRBV6-5 to TRBJ1-2; no definite D call. V was trimmed by 5 bases and J by 6 bases, leaving 16 bases between them. This CDR3 spans 14 amino acids. CDR1 is MNHEY, CDR2 SVGAGI, per germline. CDR3 sequence: CASSPGRLVHGYTF. The DNA of the CDR3 is TGTGCCAGCAGTCCCGGCAGGCTGGTTCATGGCTACACCTTC.

This rearrangement joins TRBV13 to TRBJ2-1, with D unclear. The CDR3 length is 15 residues. CDR1 and CDR2 from the germline V gene are PRHDT and FYEKMQ (reference sequence). V was cut by 0 bases and J by 5 bases, with 11 bases left in between. CDR3 DNA sequence: TGTGCCAGCAGCTTAGGGTACCAGAACCACAATGAGCAGTTCTTC. As protein: CASSLGYQNHNEQFF.

The V and J genes are TRBV30 and TRBJ2-5; D is unresolved. V lost 0 bases and J lost 1, with 9 bases in between. The V gene's germline CDR1 is GTSNPN and CDR2 SVGIG (reference sequence). This CDR3 is 14 amino acids long. Here the CDR3 reads CAWSVGNSQETQYF. The CDR3 DNA follows: TGTGCCTGGAGTGTAGGAAACAGCCAAGAGACCCAGTACTTC.

The genes are TRBV9 and TRBJ1-4; 8 nucleotides align to TRBD1. The ends lost 0 bases at V and 8 bases at J; junction bases unmatched: 6. This CDR3 is 15 amino acids long. The germline V gene has CDR1 SGDLS and CDR2 YYNGEE. CDR3 bases: TGTGCCAGCAGCGTAGATACAGGGGGAAGGGAAAAACTGTTTTTT. Residues: CASSVDTGGREKLFF.

This clone was observed a handful of times. The J gene is TRBJ2-5, the V gene TRBV28; perhaps TRBD2 as D (5 bases). The CDR3 consists of 14 residues. With 4 bases removed from V and 1 base from J, the gap between germline ends came to 10 bases. CDR1 is MDHEN, CDR2 SYDVKM, per germline. The CDR3 protein is CASSSTSAQETQYF. The CDR3 DNA reads TGTGCCAGCAGTTCTACTAGTGCCCAAGAGACCCAGTACTTC.

This clone came up a few times. J is TRBJ1-2 and V is TRBV10-3; 8 bases are shared with TRBD1. Germline CDR1 ENHRY, CDR2 SYGVKD. Trimming at V came to 7 bases and at J to 2 bases, leaving 9 bases not matched to a gene. The CDR3 covers 15 residues. CDR3 sequence: CAITARQGRNYGYTF. The DNA of the CDR3 is TGTGCCATCACCGCAAGACAGGGGAGGAACTATGGCTACACCTTC.

The chain combines TRBV28 with TRBJ2-7; TRBD1 is a possible D gene (6 bases). V lost 5 bases to trimming and J lost 0 bases, with 23 bases between them. Looked up from germline, CDR1 is MDHEN and CDR2 is SYDVKM. The CDR3 totals 18 residues. CDR3 protein: CASSDVIMTGRFSYEQYF. The CDR3 nucleotides are TGTGCCAGCAGTGACGTAATAATGACAGGACGATTCTCCTACGAGCAGTACTTC.

The chain links TRBV11-3 to TRBJ2-3; D unresolved. CDR3 length: 14 residues. Germline-derived CDR1 and CDR2 are SGHNT and YENEEA. Trimming took 4 bases from V and 6 from J, leaving 14 bases between them. CDR3 bases: TGTGCCAGCAGCTCTTTATCAATCCGGGATACGCAGTATTTT. It encodes CASSSLSIRDTQYF.